The subject of this entry is one T cell receptor beta chain. Its antigen is unidentified. The data stem from a study of shared clonotypes between healthy human individuals. Study in general: Per donor, three plates held CD4 naive cells, three held CD4 memory, two held CD8 naive and one held CD8 memory. General study points: The sole specimen, blood, was sampled, and tissue repertoires likely differ. Around 5.3% of naive CD4 clonotypes were shared across several donors.

V lost 8 bases, J lost 9 bases, and 25 bases lay in between. The CDR3 loop spans 15 amino acids. Germline CDR1 SGHVS, CDR2 FQNEAQ. Researchers divided each subset's genomic DNA evenly across several immunoSEQ plates. TCRdb's table, derived via immunoSEQ multiplex PCR, lists solely in-frame clones and lacks some. The table lists 2 million to 3 million clones, 93% of them singletons. The receptor's source is a man between 18 and 29 years old in good health. Some clones in this sample may be carry-over from other donors' samples. The sequenced material came from naive CD4+ T cells from PBMCs. The subset is: CD45RA+ positively selected. This sequence joins TRBV7-8 and TRBJ2-5; D ambiguous. CDR3 loop: CASGPTALVQEPQYF. In nucleotides, the CDR3 is TGTGCCAGCGGTCCGACGGCTCTGGTCCAGGAACCCCAGTACTTC.